This TCR beta chain was obtained from a study of T-cell memory formation after mild COVID-19. Study overall: In these data, TCR clusters were largely donor specific. The study's findings and limits: Detection of some responders pre-infection suggested pre-existing cross-reactive memory T cells participated. Contracting clones, day 15 to 85, had balanced CD4/CD8, and later expanders favored CD4+.

Barcoded TCR alpha and TCR beta cDNA libraries with UMIs came from 5'RACE using constant-segment primers. TCRdb called the 5' RACE reads again in MiXCR, with one record for every CDR3 protein. The table shows about 610,000 distinct CDR3 sequences, with around a sixth occurring only once. The CDR3 has 13 residues. The ends were cut back, 5 bases at V and 2 bases at J, with 12 bases in the middle. Germline V CDR1 and CDR2: SQVTM, ANQGSEA. Remarks on this clonotype: Antigen unknown.

This chain links TRBV29-1 with TRBJ1-1, with D possibly being TRBD1 (5 bases). The clonotype originates from an adult woman who had mild COVID-19 (a few samples of this study predate the infection). Cell type and time point are not known. The sample consisted of PBMCs or a T cell subset sorted from them (not recorded which). CDR3 DNA: TGCAGCGTTTGGAGGGACTCAAACACTGAAGCTTTCTTT. Residues: CSVWRDSNTEAFF.